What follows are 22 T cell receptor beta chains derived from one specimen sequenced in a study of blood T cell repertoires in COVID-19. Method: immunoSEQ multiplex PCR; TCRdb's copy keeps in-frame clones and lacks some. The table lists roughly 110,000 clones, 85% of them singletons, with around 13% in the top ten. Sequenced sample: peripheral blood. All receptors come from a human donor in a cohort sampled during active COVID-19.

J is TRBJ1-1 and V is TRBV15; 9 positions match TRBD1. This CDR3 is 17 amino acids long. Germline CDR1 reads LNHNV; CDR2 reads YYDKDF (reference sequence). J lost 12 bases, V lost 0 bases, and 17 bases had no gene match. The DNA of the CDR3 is TGTGCCACCAGCAGAGACATCCGACAGGGGGGATCTCTCGGGCCTTTCTTT. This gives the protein CATSRDIRQGGSLGPFF.

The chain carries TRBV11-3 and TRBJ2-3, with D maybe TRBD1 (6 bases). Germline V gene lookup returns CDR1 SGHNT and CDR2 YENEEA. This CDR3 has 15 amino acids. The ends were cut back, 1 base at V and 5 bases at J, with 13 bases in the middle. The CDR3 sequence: CASSLGGDKRDTQYF. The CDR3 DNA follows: TGTGCCAGCAGCTTAGGAGGGGACAAACGAGATACGCAGTATTTT.

The CDR3, as DNA: TGTGCCAGCAGAAATCCAGTCCAGGCTAATGAAAAACTGTTTTTT. It codes for CASRNPVQANEKLFF. The J gene is TRBJ1-4, the V gene TRBV6-5; D remains ambiguous. V was clipped by 6 bases and J by 3 bases, with 14 bases between them. The CDR3 length is 15 residues. CDR1 and CDR2 (germline): MNHEY, SVGAGI.

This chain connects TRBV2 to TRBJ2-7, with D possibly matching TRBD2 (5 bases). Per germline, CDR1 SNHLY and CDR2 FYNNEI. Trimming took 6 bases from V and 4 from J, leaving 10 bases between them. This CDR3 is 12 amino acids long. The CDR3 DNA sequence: TGTGCCAGCAGCTCGGACTTTTACGAGCAGTACTTC. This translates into CASSSDFYEQYF.

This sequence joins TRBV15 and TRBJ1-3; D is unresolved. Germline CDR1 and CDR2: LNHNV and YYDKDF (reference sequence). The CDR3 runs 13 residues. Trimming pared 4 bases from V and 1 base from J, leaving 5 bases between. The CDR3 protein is CATSTGSGNTIYF. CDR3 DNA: TGTGCCACCAGCACAGGATCTGGAAACACCATATATTTT.

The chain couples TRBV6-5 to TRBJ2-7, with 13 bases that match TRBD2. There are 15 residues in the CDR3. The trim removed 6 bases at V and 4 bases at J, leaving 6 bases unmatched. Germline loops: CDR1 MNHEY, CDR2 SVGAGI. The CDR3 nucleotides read TGTGCCAGCAGAAAGACTAGCGGGGGGATTTACGAGCAGTACTTC. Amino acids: CASRKTSGGIYEQYF.

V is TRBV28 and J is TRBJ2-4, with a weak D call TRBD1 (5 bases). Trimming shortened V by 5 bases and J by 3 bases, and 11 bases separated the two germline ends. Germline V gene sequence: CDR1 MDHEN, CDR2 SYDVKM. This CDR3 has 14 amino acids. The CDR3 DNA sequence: TGTGCCAGCAGTAAAGTAGGGGACAAAAACATTCAGTACTTC. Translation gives CASSKVGDKNIQYF.

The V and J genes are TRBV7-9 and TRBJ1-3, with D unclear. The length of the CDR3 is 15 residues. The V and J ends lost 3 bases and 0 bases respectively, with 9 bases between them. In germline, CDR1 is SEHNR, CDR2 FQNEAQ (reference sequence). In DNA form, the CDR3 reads TGTGCCAGCAGCTTGCCGATCAGCTCTGGAAACACCATATATTTT. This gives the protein CASSLPISSGNTIYF.

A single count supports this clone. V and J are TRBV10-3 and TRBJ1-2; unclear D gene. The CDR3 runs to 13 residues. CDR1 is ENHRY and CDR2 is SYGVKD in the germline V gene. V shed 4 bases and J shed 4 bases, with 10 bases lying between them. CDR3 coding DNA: TGTGCCATCAGTGGCCCCCAAGCCTATGGCTACACCTTC. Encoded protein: CAISGPQAYGYTF.

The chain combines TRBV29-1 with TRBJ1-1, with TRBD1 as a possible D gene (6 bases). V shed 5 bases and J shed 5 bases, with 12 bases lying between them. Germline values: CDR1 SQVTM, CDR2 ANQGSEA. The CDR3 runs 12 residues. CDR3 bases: TGCAGCGTTCCCGGACAGCGGACTGAAGCTTTCTTT. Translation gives CSVPGQRTEAFF.

The CDR3 spells CASSPGASGEYEQYF. In DNA form, the CDR3 reads TGTGCCAGCAGCCCCGGGGCTAGCGGGGAGTACGAGCAGTACTTC. This rearrangement joins TRBV7-7 to TRBJ2-7; TRBD2 agrees at 9 bases. This CDR3 is 15 amino acids long. Unmatched junction bases numbered 9, after V lost 5 bases and J lost 4 bases. Germline-derived CDR1 and CDR2 are SSHAT and FNYEAQ (reference sequence).

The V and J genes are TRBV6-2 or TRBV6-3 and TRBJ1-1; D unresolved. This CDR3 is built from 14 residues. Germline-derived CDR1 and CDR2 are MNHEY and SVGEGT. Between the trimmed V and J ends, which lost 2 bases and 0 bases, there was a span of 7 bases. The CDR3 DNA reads TGTGCCAGCAGTTACGTACAGCTGAACACTGAAGCTTTCTTT. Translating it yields CASSYVQLNTEAFF.

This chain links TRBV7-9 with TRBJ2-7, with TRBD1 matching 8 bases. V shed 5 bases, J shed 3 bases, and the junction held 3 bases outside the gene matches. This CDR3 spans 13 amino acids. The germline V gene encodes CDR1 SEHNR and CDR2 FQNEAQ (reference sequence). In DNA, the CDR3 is TGTGCCAGCAGCAAAGGGACAGGCTACGAGCAGTACTTC. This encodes CASSKGTGYEQYF.

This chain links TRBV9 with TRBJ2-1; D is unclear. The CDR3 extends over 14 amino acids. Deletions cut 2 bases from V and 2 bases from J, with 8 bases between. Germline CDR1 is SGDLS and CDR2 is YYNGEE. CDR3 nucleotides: TGTGCCAGCAGCGTTGGAGCGCCCTACAATGAGCAGTTCTTC. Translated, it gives CASSVGAPYNEQFF.

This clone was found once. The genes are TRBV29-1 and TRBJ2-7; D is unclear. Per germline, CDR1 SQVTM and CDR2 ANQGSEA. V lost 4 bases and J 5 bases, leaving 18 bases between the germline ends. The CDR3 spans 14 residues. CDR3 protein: CSVGLGLNLDEQYF. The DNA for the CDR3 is TGCAGCGTTGGTCTGGGCCTAAACCTCGACGAGCAGTACTTC.

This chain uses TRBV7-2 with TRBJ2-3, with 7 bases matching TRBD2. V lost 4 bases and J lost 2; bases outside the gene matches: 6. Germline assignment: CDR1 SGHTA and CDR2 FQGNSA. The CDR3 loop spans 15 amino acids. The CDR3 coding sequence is TGTGCCAGCAGCTCGAGCGGGGTTGACACAGATACGCAGTATTTT. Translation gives CASSSSGVDTDTQYF.

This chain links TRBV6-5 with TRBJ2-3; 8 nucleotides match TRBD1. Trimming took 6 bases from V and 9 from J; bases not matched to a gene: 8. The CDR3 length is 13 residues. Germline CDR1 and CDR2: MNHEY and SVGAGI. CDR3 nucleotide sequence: TGTGCCAGCAGCAGCCAGGGGGCCCGGACGCAGTATTTT. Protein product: CASSSQGARTQYF.

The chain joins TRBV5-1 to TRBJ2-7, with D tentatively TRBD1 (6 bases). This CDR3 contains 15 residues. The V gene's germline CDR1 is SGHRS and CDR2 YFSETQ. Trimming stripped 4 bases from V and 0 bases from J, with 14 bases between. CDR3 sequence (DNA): TGCGCCAGCAGCCAAGAGGACAGTATCTCCTACGAGCAGTACTTC. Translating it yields CASSQEDSISYEQYF. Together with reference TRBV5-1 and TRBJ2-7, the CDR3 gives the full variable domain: KAGVTQTPRYLIKTRGQQVTLSCSPISGHRSVSWYQQTPGQGLQFLFEYFSETQRNKGNFPGRFSGRQFSNSRSEMNVSTLELGDSALYLCASSQEDSISYEQYFGPGTRLTVT.

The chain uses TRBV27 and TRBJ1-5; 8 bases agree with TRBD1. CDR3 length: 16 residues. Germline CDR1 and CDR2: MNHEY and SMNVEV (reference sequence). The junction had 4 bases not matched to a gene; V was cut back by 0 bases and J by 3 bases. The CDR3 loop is CASSLSGQGVNQPQHF. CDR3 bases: TGTGCCAGCAGTTTATCAGGACAGGGCGTCAATCAGCCCCAGCATTTT.

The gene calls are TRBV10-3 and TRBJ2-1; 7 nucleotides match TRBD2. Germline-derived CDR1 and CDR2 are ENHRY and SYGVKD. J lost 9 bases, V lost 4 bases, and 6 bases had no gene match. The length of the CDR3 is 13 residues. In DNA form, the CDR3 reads TGTGCCATCAGTGCTGGACTAGAGACTGAGCAGTTCTTC. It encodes CAISAGLETEQFF.

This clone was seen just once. The CDR3 region has the DNA TGCGCCAGCAGTGCTGGCGCGGGGCAGCCCCAGCATTTT. As protein: CASSAGAGQPQHF. V usage is TRBV10-2 and J usage is TRBJ1-5; D ambiguous. The CDR3 has 13 amino acids. Germline CDR1 reads WSHSY; CDR2 reads SAAADI. V was clipped by 4 bases and J by 7 bases, with 11 bases between them.

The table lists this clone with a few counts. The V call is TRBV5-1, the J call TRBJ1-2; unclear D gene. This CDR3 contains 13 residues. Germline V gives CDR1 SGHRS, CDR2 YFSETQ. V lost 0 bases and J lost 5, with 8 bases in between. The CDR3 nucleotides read TGCGCCAGCAGCTTGGGCGGGGAATATGGCTACACCTTC. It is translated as CASSLGGEYGYTF. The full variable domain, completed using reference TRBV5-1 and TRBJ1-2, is KAGVTQTPRYLIKTRGQQVTLSCSPISGHRSVSWYQQTPGQGLQFLFEYFSETQRNKGNFPGRFSGRQFSNSRSEMNVSTLELGDSALYLCASSLGGEYGYTFGSGTRLTVV.